These 5 T cell receptor beta chains originate from one sample sequenced in a study of blood T cell repertoires in COVID-19. Sequencing used immunoSEQ multiplex PCR; TCRdb keeps in-frame clones, though not all of them. The sample carries tens of thousands of clones, 65% to 90% recorded once. The sequenced sample consisted of peripheral blood. The receptors come from a man aged 45 to 65 with active COVID-19.

The chain carries TRBV10-3 and TRBJ2-2, with 11 nucleotides matching TRBD2. V shed 9 bases and J 1 base; nucleotides not matched to a gene: 1. CDR3 length equals 14 residues. Germline V CDR1 and CDR2: ENHRY, SYGVKD. In DNA form, the CDR3 reads TGTGCCATGGGACTAGCGGAGAACACCGGGGAGCTGTTTTTT. It encodes CAMGLAENTGELFF.

V gene TRBV13 combines with J gene TRBJ1-1; D gene unclear. The germline V and J ends were trimmed by 4 bases and 1 base, with 13 bases remaining between them. Germline V gene sequence: CDR1 PRHDT, CDR2 FYEKMQ (reference sequence). The CDR3 contains 15 residues. The CDR3 sequence: CASSSENRKNTEAFF. DNA for the CDR3: TGTGCCAGCAGCTCTGAAAACAGAAAGAACACTGAAGCTTTCTTT.

This chain connects TRBV27 to TRBJ1-2; TRBD1 aligns across 8 bases. V lost 5 bases, J lost 8 bases, and 7 bases stayed unmatched. Germline loops: CDR1 MNHEY, CDR2 SMNVEV (reference sequence). The CDR3 covers 13 residues. CDR3 nucleotides: TGTGCCAGCAGTGCGAACAGGGGGAAGGGCTACACCTTC. This translates into CASSANRGKGYTF.

The J gene is TRBJ2-2, the V gene TRBV5-1; 7 bases align to TRBD1. Losses at the gene ends were 3 bases for V and 1 base for J; bases not matched to a gene: 6. Germline loops: CDR1 SGHRS, CDR2 YFSETQ. The CDR3 totals 16 residues. The CDR3 here is CASSWDSQENTGELFF. In DNA form, the CDR3 reads TGCGCCAGCAGCTGGGACAGCCAGGAGAACACCGGGGAGCTGTTTTTT.

The chain links TRBV7-9 to TRBJ2-7; 7 nucleotides line up with TRBD1. From germline, CDR1 is SEHNR and CDR2 FQNEAQ (reference sequence). The CDR3 runs to 14 residues. Losses at the gene ends were 5 bases for V and 0 bases for J; bases not matched to a gene: 4. CDR3 loop: CASSPRTGSYEQYF. For the CDR3, the DNA is TGTGCCAGCAGCCCCCGGACAGGCTCCTACGAGCAGTACTTC.